The 21 T cell receptor beta chains reported below all come from one sample, sequenced in a study of blood T cells in healthy people across ages. Then a second PCR, running about 6 to 12 cycles, was carried out with a sample-barcoded 5' primer and a J-beta primer mix. Each CDR3 protein gets one entry after TCRdb re-called the 5' RACE reads with MiXCR. The sample has fewer than 2 million distinct CDR3 sequences, approximately 39% seen once. Sequencing was done on a sample of blood. The receptor source for this set is a human donor in good health.

The rearrangement links TRBV29-1 to TRBJ1-1; TRBD1 matches at 9 bases. Trimming cost V 3 bases and J 4 bases; bases outside gene matches: 6. The length of the CDR3 is 14 residues. CDR1 and CDR2 (germline): SQVTM, ANQGSEA. CDR3: CSVEIQGAGTEAFF. The CDR3 DNA is TGCAGCGTTGAGATACAGGGGGCTGGCACTGAAGCTTTCTTT.

This rearrangement joins TRBV13 to TRBJ2-4; no definite D call. The J call is in doubt because the DNA end fits TRBJ2-7 better. CDR1 and CDR2 (germline): PRHDT, FYEKMQ (reference sequence). CDR3 size: 14 residues. CDR3 loop: CASSLSGRLYEQYF. The CDR3 DNA is TGTGCCAGCAGCTTATCGGGTCGGTTATACGAGCAGTACTTC.

This clonotype was picked up many times. CDR3 coding DNA: TGTGCCAGCAGCTTAGCGGGGGGGACCGGGGAGCTGTTTTTT. It encodes CASSLAGGTGELFF. The rearrangement uses TRBV7-2 and TRBJ2-2, with TRBD2 matching over 7 bases. With 0 bases clipped from V and 5 bases from J, the junction kept 0 bases outside the gene matches. Germline CDR1 is SGHTA and CDR2 is FQGNSA. The CDR3 contains 14 residues. Complete variable domain (other parts from reference TRBV7-2 and TRBJ2-2): GAGVSQSPSNKVTEKGKDVELRCDPISGHTALYWYRQSLGQGLEFLIYFQGNSAPDKSGLPSDRFSAERTGGSVSTLTIQRTQQEDSAVYLCASSLAGGTGELFFGEGSRLTVL.

The chain carries TRBV6-2 or TRBV6-3 and TRBJ1-1, with D uncertain. Germline V CDR1 and CDR2: MNHEY, SVGEGT. V lost 0 bases and J lost 8, with 16 bases in between. This CDR3 region has 15 residues. The CDR3 here is CASSYSGLRPGEAFF. The DNA for the CDR3 is TGTGCCAGCAGTTACTCGGGTTTGAGGCCAGGAGAAGCTTTCTTT.

The chain links TRBV11-3 to TRBJ2-1; 10 positions agree with TRBD2. Per germline, CDR1 SGHNT and CDR2 YENEEA. J lost 7 bases, V lost 9 bases, and 15 bases had no gene match. The CDR3 loop spans 16 amino acids. The CDR3 sequence: CASSGSSSGGGNEQFF. CDR3 bases: TGTGCCAGTAGCGGGTCCTCTAGCGGGGGTGGTAATGAGCAGTTCTTC.

The chain employs TRBV3-1 and TRBJ2-5, with D perhaps matching TRBD2 (6 bases). V was pared by 4 bases and J by 3 bases, with 15 bases between. This CDR3 region has 15 residues. Germline V gene lookup returns CDR1 LGHDT and CDR2 YNNKEL (reference sequence). CDR3 nucleotide sequence: TGTGCCAGCAGCCTCGACGGGACTTCCAAAGAGACCCAGTACTTC. It codes for CASSLDGTSKETQYF.

This chain connects TRBV4-3 to TRBJ1-1; D gene ambiguous. This CDR3 contains 18 residues. V was trimmed by 2 bases and J by 7 bases, leaving 26 bases between them. Per the germline V gene, CDR1 is LGHNA and CDR2 is YSLEER. The CDR3 bases are TGCGCCAGCAGCCAAACCTACTTGGACGGAACCCCGTCGGGTGAAGCTTTCTTT. Protein: CASSQTYLDGTPSGEAFF.

This clonotype has a handful of counts. V gene TRBV12-3 or TRBV12-4 combines with J gene TRBJ1-2, with TRBD1 as a possible D gene (6 bases). The CDR3 runs to 14 residues. V gave up 5 bases and J gave up 6 bases, with 16 bases separating them. This chain's CDR3 is CASSRDTYGDGYTF. The CDR3, as DNA: TGTGCCAGCAGTCGGGACACCTATGGGGATGGCTACACCTTC.

V gene TRBV4-1 combines with J gene TRBJ2-5, with D perhaps given as TRBD1 or TRBD2 (5 bases each). In germline, CDR1 is MGHRA, CDR2 YSYEKL. V was clipped by 6 bases and J by 5 bases, with 10 bases between them. The CDR3 extends over 12 amino acids. The CDR3 loop reads CASSGGTETQYF. The CDR3, as DNA: TGCGCCAGCAGTGGGGGTACGGAGACCCAGTACTTC.

The genes are TRBV7-8 and TRBJ2-1, with D maybe TRBD2 (5 bases). V was shortened by 3 bases and J by 1 base, with 10 bases between the two germline ends. Germline-derived CDR1 and CDR2 are SGHVS and FQNEAQ. The CDR3 is 15 amino acids. The CDR3 coding sequence is TGTGCCAGCAGCTTGGGGAGTACGTCCTACAATGAGCAGTTCTTC. This gives the protein CASSLGSTSYNEQFF.

The chain links TRBV20-1 to TRBJ1-6; 8 positions agree with TRBD1. This CDR3 has 14 residues. Trimming took 5 bases from V and 8 from J; bases not matched to a gene: 8. Germline CDR1 reads DFQATT; CDR2 reads SNEGSKA (reference sequence). CDR3: CSASFGQGDSPLHF. In DNA form, the CDR3 reads TGCAGTGCTTCATTCGGACAGGGCGATTCACCCCTCCACTTT.

V usage is TRBV7-2 and J usage is TRBJ1-5; maybe TRBD1 (6 bases). V shed 4 bases and J shed 5 bases, with 18 bases lying between them. The CDR3 consists of 16 residues. The germline CDR1 and CDR2 sequences are SGHTA and FQGNSA. The CDR3 loop reads CASSSGRRGSYQPQHF. The CDR3 region has the DNA TGTGCCAGCAGCTCGGGACGCAGGGGTTCCTATCAGCCCCAGCATTTT.

The chain joins TRBV20-1 to TRBJ2-1, with D perhaps matching TRBD1 (5 bases). The CDR3 length is 16 residues. Looked up from germline, CDR1 is DFQATT and CDR2 is SNEGSKA (reference sequence). V was trimmed by 0 bases and J by 6 bases, leaving 18 bases between them. CDR3 protein: CSARETQALLINEQFF. The CDR3 bases are TGCAGTGCTAGAGAAACACAGGCCCTACTAATCAATGAGCAGTTCTTC.

The J gene is TRBJ2-3, the V gene TRBV5-6; TRBD1 aligns across 8 bases. The CDR3 has 15 residues. The J segment lost 6 bases and the V segment lost 6 bases, leaving 12 bases of the junction unmatched. Germline V gives CDR1 SGHDT, CDR2 YYEEEE. In DNA form, the CDR3 reads TGTGCCAGCACCTTACCGGGACAGGTGGGGGATACGCAGTATTTT. This gives the protein CASTLPGQVGDTQYF.

The chain has TRBV10-3 and TRBJ1-6, with D possibly matching TRBD1 (5 bases). V was shortened by 6 bases and J by 7 bases, with 13 bases between the two germline ends. CDR1 and CDR2 (germline): ENHRY, SYGVKD. The CDR3 totals 14 residues. The CDR3 protein is CAIRPGLLNSPLHF. The CDR3 bases are TGTGCCATCAGGCCGGGACTTTTGAATTCACCCCTCCACTTT.

This rearrangement joins TRBV28 to TRBJ2-5; 9 bases are shared with TRBD1. This CDR3 contains 15 residues. After removal of 4 bases from V and 11 bases from J, the junction contained 14 bases not matched to a gene. The germline V gene encodes CDR1 MDHEN and CDR2 SYDVKM. In DNA, the CDR3 is TGTGCCAGCAGTTCACGGACAGGGGCTTTTCGGGAGCAGTACTTC. Protein: CASSSRTGAFREQYF.

The gene calls are TRBV12-3 or TRBV12-4 and TRBJ2-4; 9 bases line up with TRBD2. The CDR3 has 16 residues. The ends lost 6 bases at V and 6 bases at J; junction bases unmatched: 12. The CDR3 region is CASSQRASGDINIQYF. CDR3 nucleotide sequence: TGTGCCAGCAGCCAGAGGGCTAGCGGGGATATAAACATTCAGTACTTC.

This clonotype was counted a few times. V usage is TRBV9 and J usage is TRBJ2-3; D gene uncertain. V was clipped by 0 bases and J by 2 bases, with 7 bases between them. Germline values: CDR1 SGDLS, CDR2 YYNGEE. The CDR3 length is 14 residues. In DNA form, the CDR3 reads TGTGCCAGCAGCGTAGGAAGTCTCACAGATACGCAGTATTTT. This encodes CASSVGSLTDTQYF. Full variable domain (outside the CDR3, taken from reference TRBV9 and TRBJ2-3): DSGVTQTPKHLITATGQRVTLRCSPRSGDLSVYWYQQSLDQGLQFLIQYYNGEERAKGNILERFSAQQFPDLHSELNLSSLELGDSALYFCASSVGSLTDTQYFGPGTRLTVL.

This clonotype was found once. This chain joins TRBV2 and TRBJ2-6; possible D gene TRBD2, 5 bases. The V end was cut by 8 bases, the J end by 6 bases, with 14 bases between. The CDR3 contains 14 residues. Germline CDR1 is SNHLY and CDR2 is FYNNEI. The CDR3 loop reads CASEGGYEANVLTF. The CDR3 coding sequence is TGTGCCAGCGAGGGCGGGTATGAGGCCAACGTCCTGACTTTC.

The chain couples TRBV2 to TRBJ2-2; D gene unclear. This CDR3 is built from 11 residues. CDR1 is SNHLY, CDR2 FYNNEI, per germline. Trimming removed 4 bases from V and 10 bases from J, with 7 bases in between. The DNA of the CDR3 is TGTGCCAGCAGTGTGGAGTCGGAGCTGTTTTTT. Amino acids: CASSVESELFF.

This clonotype showed up just a few times. The chain joins TRBV6-1 to TRBJ1-2; D is possibly TRBD1 (6 bases). Looked up from germline, CDR1 is MNHNS and CDR2 is SASEGT. Trimming removed 4 bases at V and 8 bases at J, with 17 bases between. The CDR3 sequence is 14 residues long. CDR3 protein: CASSAGTGADGYTF. CDR3 bases: TGTGCCAGCAGTGCTGGGACGGGGGCTGACGGCTACACCTTC.